This TCR beta chain was sequenced in a study of spatial heterogeneity in lung cancer. The study's findings and limits: More often at tumor resection than at routine follow-up, ubiquitous expanded tumor TCRs were detected in the blood.

Remarks on this clonotype: Its antigen is unidentified.

TCRdb processed the 5' RACE reads anew with MiXCR; each CDR3 protein has one entry. This sample has 35,000 to 45,000 distinct CDR3 sequences; less than 5.5% occur once, and the top ten carry approximately 25%. The length of the CDR3 is 15 residues. V dropped 0 bases and J dropped 7 bases, with 11 bases sitting between them. CDR1 is SGDLS, CDR2 YYNGEE, per germline. Time point in this sample: sample taken at primary tumor resection. Researchers sequenced whole RNA taken from tumor, nontumor lung or frozen PBMC without sorting. A total of roughly 72 untreated early-stage non-small cell lung cancer patients served as donors.

The input for sequencing was PBMCs, taken at surgery. The J gene is TRBJ1-6, the V gene TRBV9; D unresolved. The sequence came from a female donor with early-stage non-small cell lung cancer. The CDR3 loop reads CASSVEGGTNSPLHF. In DNA form, the CDR3 reads TGTGCCAGCAGCGTAGAGGGCGGCACCAATTCACCCCTCCACTTT. Filled out from reference TRBV9 and TRBJ1-6, the complete variable domain reads DSGVTQTPKHLITATGQRVTLRCSPRSGDLSVYWYQQSLDQGLQFLIQYYNGEERAKGNILERFSAQQFPDLHSELNLSSLELGDSALYFCASSVEGGTNSPLHFGNGTRLTVT.